The 29 T cell receptor beta chains listed next were all sequenced from one sample in a study of T-cell reconstitution after alpha-beta-depleted transplantation in children. For TCRbeta, the library was prepared with unique molecular identifiers. TCRdb reprocessed the PCR reads via MiXCR and lists one record per CDR3 protein. Among a few hundred thousand distinct CDR3 sequences listed, about 9.2% were seen once. The sequencing here drew on PBMCs from the stem cell graft donor, taken from the stem cell graft. The receptor source for this set is a human donor who donated a stem cell graft to a child with acute lymphoblastic leukemia.

V is TRBV27 and J is TRBJ2-2, with a tentative D call TRBD2 (6 bases). The V end lost 2 bases, the J end lost 4 bases, and 14 bases lay between the germline ends. CDR3 size: 16 residues. Germline CDR1 reads MNHEY; CDR2 reads SMNVEV (reference sequence). CDR3 sequence (DNA): TGTGCCAGCAGTTTAAAGCTGGGGCGGGGCACCGGGGAGCTGTTTTTT. This encodes CASSLKLGRGTGELFF.

Many counts were recorded for this clonotype. The rearrangement links TRBV4-1 to TRBJ1-2; unclear D gene. Germline lookup yields CDR1 MGHRA and CDR2 YSYEKL. CDR3 size: 17 residues. V shed 0 bases and J shed 8 bases, with 22 bases lying between them. The CDR3 nucleotides read TGCGCCAGCAGCCAAGAAGCCCCATTCTCCAAAATGGAAGGCTACACCTTC. Translated, it gives CASSQEAPFSKMEGYTF.

This clonotype was seen at least ten times. The chain combines TRBV20-1 with TRBJ1-5; D unresolved. The length of the CDR3 is 14 residues. V was pared by 3 bases and J by 1 base, with 10 bases between. CDR1 DFQATT and CDR2 SNEGSKA come from the germline V gene (reference sequence). In nucleotides, the CDR3 is TGCAGTGCTAGCGCAGGTCTAAGCAATCAGCCCCAGCATTTT. Translating it yields CSASAGLSNQPQHF.

A few counts support this clonotype. The genes are TRBV6-2 or TRBV6-3 and TRBJ2-2, with 10 bases fitting TRBD2. Germline trimming cut 5 bases from V and 6 bases from J; bases unmatched to any gene: 3. The germline CDR1 and CDR2 sequences are MNHEY and SVGEGT. The CDR3 totals 14 residues. CDR3 in amino acids: CASSALAGSGELFF. In DNA, the CDR3 is TGTGCCAGCAGTGCACTAGCGGGGTCCGGGGAGCTGTTTTTT.

This chain joins TRBV7-8 and TRBJ1-6; 7 bases fit TRBD1. Germline V CDR1 and CDR2: SGHVS, FQNEAQ. The CDR3 loop spans 17 amino acids. V shed 6 bases, J shed 9 bases, and the junction held 17 bases outside the gene matches. DNA of the CDR3: TGTGCCAGCAGTCCTACGACCAGGACAGGTCAGCGTTCACCCCTCCACTTT. This encodes CASSPTTRTGQRSPLHF.

The sample holds a few counts of this clonotype. The V call is TRBV7-9, the J call TRBJ1-4, with 9 nucleotides matching TRBD1. V shed 6 bases, J shed 8 bases, and the junction held 7 bases outside the gene matches. The germline CDR1 and CDR2 sequences are SEHNR and FQNEAQ (reference sequence). The CDR3 loop spans 14 amino acids. DNA of the CDR3: TGTGCCAGCAGGTCCGGGACAGGGAGGGAAAAACTGTTTTTT. Protein sequence: CASRSGTGREKLFF.

In its sample, this clonotype was seen a few times. This chain links TRBV27 with TRBJ2-1; 8 nucleotides agree with TRBD2. V shed 5 bases, J shed 12 bases, and the junction held 12 bases outside the gene matches. Germline V gene data show CDR1 as MNHEY and CDR2 as SMNVEV (reference sequence). The CDR3 covers 14 residues. The CDR3 region is CASSLVGSGGLQFF. The CDR3 bases are TGTGCCAGCAGTCTCGTAGGATCGGGGGGGCTGCAGTTCTTC.

There are a few counts of this clonotype. The V and J genes are TRBV6-1 and TRBJ2-3; 11 positions match TRBD1. CDR3 length: 14 residues. The germline V gene encodes CDR1 MNHNS and CDR2 SASEGT. With 6 bases clipped from V and 6 bases from J, the junction kept 5 bases outside the gene matches. CDR3 in DNA: TGTGCCAGCAGGGCCGGGACAGGGGGGGATACGCAGTATTTT. Translating gives CASRAGTGGDTQYF.

V usage is TRBV3-1 and J usage is TRBJ2-5; D is undetermined. CDR1 and CDR2 (germline): LGHDT, YNNKEL (reference sequence). The CDR3 sequence is 15 residues long. Between the trimmed V and J ends, which lost 2 bases and 0 bases, there was a span of 10 bases. Here the CDR3 reads CASSQHCPDQETQYF. DNA for the CDR3: TGTGCCAGCAGCCAACACTGTCCGGACCAAGAGACCCAGTACTTC.

This clonotype was counted a few times. J is TRBJ2-7 and V is TRBV6-1; 8 nucleotides match TRBD2. The CDR3 sequence is 13 residues long. Germline lookup yields CDR1 MNHNS and CDR2 SASEGT. Trimming took 6 bases from V and 3 from J; bases not matched to a gene: 4. In nucleotides, the CDR3 is TGTGCCAGCAGACCGGGACTAGACTACGAGCAGTACTTC. Encoded protein: CASRPGLDYEQYF.

This clonotype was seen at least ten times. This chain connects TRBV5-1 to TRBJ2-1, with D unclear. Germline assignment: CDR1 SGHRS and CDR2 YFSETQ. V was cut by 4 bases and J by 5 bases, with 13 bases left in between. The CDR3 runs to 14 residues. The DNA for the CDR3 is TGCGCCAGCAGCCTCCTCCAGGTTAACAATGAGCAGTTCTTC. Amino acid sequence: CASSLLQVNNEQFF.

At least ten counts were recorded for this clonotype. The chain employs TRBV12-3 or TRBV12-4 and TRBJ1-6; D gene unclear. V lost 2 bases to trimming and J lost 5 bases, with 10 bases between them. The CDR3 is made up of 15 amino acids. In nucleotides, the CDR3 is TGTGCCAGCAGTTTACGCGGAGATCATAATTCACCCCTCCACTTT. It translates to CASSLRGDHNSPLHF.

Here the CDR3 reads CSATGYRPADTQYF. As DNA, the CDR3 is TGCAGTGCTACGGGGTACAGGCCAGCGGATACGCAGTATTTT. The rearrangement joins TRBV20-1 to TRBJ2-3; D could derive from TRBD1 or TRBD2 (5 bases each). Trimming stripped 4 bases from V and 6 bases from J, with 17 bases between. The germline gives CDR1 DFQATT, CDR2 SNEGSKA (reference sequence). The CDR3 length is 14 residues.

This clonotype was found many times. The V and J genes are TRBV29-1 and TRBJ2-7, with a weak D call TRBD1 (6 bases). Looked up from germline, CDR1 is SQVTM and CDR2 is ANQGSEA. V gave up 4 bases and J gave up 4 bases, with 8 bases separating them. The CDR3 consists of 11 residues. The CDR3 is CSVAQGYEQYF. The CDR3 DNA is TGCAGCGTTGCACAGGGTTACGAGCAGTACTTC.

The rearrangement joins TRBV7-2 to TRBJ1-1, with unresolved D. This CDR3 has 14 amino acids. Germline lookup yields CDR1 SGHTA and CDR2 FQGNSA. Between the trimmed V and J ends, which lost 0 bases and 8 bases, there was a span of 13 bases. The CDR3 spells CASSLARAPAEAFF. The CDR3, as DNA: TGTGCCAGCAGCTTAGCTAGGGCCCCGGCGGAAGCTTTCTTT.

This clonotype was seen a few times. The chain uses TRBV7-2 and TRBJ2-1; 7 nucleotides match TRBD1. Germline CDR1 and CDR2: SGHTA and FQGNSA. V lost 5 bases and J lost 15; bases outside the gene matches: 10. The CDR3 contains 12 residues. The CDR3 sequence is CASSLGTEGSFF. DNA of the CDR3: TGTGCCAGCAGCCTTGGGACAGAGGGGTCGTTCTTC.

J is TRBJ1-2 and V is TRBV3-1; 7 bases line up with TRBD1. CDR1 and CDR2 from the germline V gene are LGHDT and YNNKEL (reference sequence). The V and J ends lost 5 bases and 3 bases, in that order; junction bases with no gene match: 12. The length of the CDR3 is 16 residues. The CDR3 DNA is TGTGCCAGCAGCTCCCCCCGACAGGGCATCGACTATGGCTACACCTTC. Its translation is CASSSPRQGIDYGYTF.

The chain uses TRBV20-1 and TRBJ1-5; no reliable D call. The germline CDR1 and CDR2 sequences are DFQATT and SNEGSKA (reference sequence). The CDR3 loop spans 14 amino acids. V gave up 0 bases and J gave up 4 bases, with 10 bases separating them. The CDR3 DNA reads as TGCAGTGCTAGAGAGGACCAGACGAATCAGCCCCAGCATTTT. Its protein is CSAREDQTNQPQHF.

The chain carries TRBV20-1 and TRBJ1-2; 9 bases agree with TRBD1. J was trimmed by 1 base and V by 1 base; bases with no gene match: 4. Germline V lookup: CDR1 DFQATT, CDR2 SNEGSKA (reference sequence). The CDR3 extends over 15 amino acids. CDR3 sequence (DNA): TGCAGTGCTAGAGCGGGACAGGGCGATAACTATGGCTACACCTTC. Translating gives CSARAGQGDNYGYTF.

This clonotype was detected a few times. The rearrangement uses TRBV12-3 or TRBV12-4 and TRBJ1-5; TRBD1 matches 10 bases. This CDR3 contains 15 residues. Trimming removed 5 bases from V and 5 bases from J; junction bases left unmatched: 6. CDR3 loop: CASSPRQGAHQPQHF. The CDR3, as DNA: TGTGCCAGCAGTCCGCGACAGGGGGCACATCAGCCCCAGCATTTT.

This clonotype was picked up a small number of times. The rearrangement links TRBV7-2 to TRBJ1-2; D remains ambiguous. Trimming removed 1 base at V and 0 bases at J, with 9 bases between. Germline CDR1 is SGHTA and CDR2 is FQGNSA. This CDR3 has 15 amino acids. This chain's CDR3 is CASSLGGSSNYGYTF. Written as DNA, the CDR3 is TGTGCCAGCAGCTTAGGAGGCAGTTCTAACTATGGCTACACCTTC.

This chain uses TRBV5-1 with TRBJ1-4, with D maybe TRBD1 (5 bases). The CDR3 has 15 residues. Germline CDR1 reads SGHRS; CDR2 reads YFSETQ. The ends were cut back, 1 base at V and 3 bases at J, with 10 bases in the middle. The DNA of the CDR3 is TGCGCCAGCAGCTTGACAGGCCCGTCTAATGAAAAACTGTTTTTT. Its translation: CASSLTGPSNEKLFF. The complete variable domain, with remaining parts taken from reference TRBV5-1 and TRBJ1-4, reads KAGVTQTPRYLIKTRGQQVTLSCSPISGHRSVSWYQQTPGQGLQFLFEYFSETQRNKGNFPGRFSGRQFSNSRSEMNVSTLELGDSALYLCASSLTGPSNEKLFFGSGTQLSVL.

J is TRBJ2-5 and V is TRBV5-1; D is possibly TRBD2 (5 bases). Trimming removed 7 bases from V and 0 bases from J, with 13 bases in between. The CDR3 spans 14 residues. Germline-derived CDR1 and CDR2 are SGHRS and YFSETQ. The CDR3 region has the DNA TGCGCCAGCCGAATCCGGGATTACCAAGAGACCCAGTACTTC. Encoded protein: CASRIRDYQETQYF.

This clonotype was seen a handful of times. The gene calls are TRBV7-7 and TRBJ2-2; 10 bases are a match to TRBD2. With 1 base clipped from V and 3 bases from J, the junction kept 2 bases outside the gene matches. The CDR3 runs to 16 residues. CDR1 and CDR2 from the germline V gene are SSHAT and FNYEAQ (reference sequence). This chain's CDR3 is CASSLEAGGDTGELFF. In nucleotides, the CDR3 is TGTGCCAGCAGCTTAGAAGCGGGGGGGGACACCGGGGAGCTGTTTTTT.

This clonotype was found many times. Germline is not matched at one junction end, which may reflect a read error. The chain carries TRBV5-1 and TRBJ1-1; 9 nucleotides agree with TRBD1. CDR1 is SGHRS, CDR2 YFSETQ, per germline. This CDR3 comprises 15 residues. The DNA of the CDR3 is TGCGCCAGCAGGCGTGTCGACAGGGGGAACGCTGAAGCTTTCTTT. Translated, it gives CASRRVDRGNAEAFF.

The chain links TRBV20-1 to TRBJ2-3; D possibly corresponds to TRBD2 (5 bases). Germline-derived CDR1 and CDR2 are DFQATT and SNEGSKA (reference sequence). V lost 3 bases and J 1 base, leaving 14 bases between the germline ends. The CDR3 runs to 15 residues. DNA for the CDR3: TGCAGTGCTAGCGGGGAGACCGTCGGCACAGATACGCAGTATTTT. The encoded protein is CSASGETVGTDTQYF.

This clonotype was recorded many times. V is TRBV27 and J is TRBJ1-2, with D perhaps matching TRBD1 (5 bases). CDR1 is MNHEY and CDR2 is SMNVEV in the germline V gene (reference sequence). This CDR3 spans 14 amino acids. Trimming left V 3 bases short and J 2 bases short, with 10 bases between. CDR3 protein: CASSFGAPNYGYTF. As DNA, the CDR3 is TGTGCCAGCAGTTTTGGGGCCCCAAACTATGGCTACACCTTC.

Many counts were recorded for this clonotype. In DNA form, the CDR3 reads TGTGCCAGCAGCGTAGTGGCGGGGAGCTACAATGAGCAGTTCTTC. Its translation is CASSVVAGSYNEQFF. This rearrangement joins TRBV9 to TRBJ2-1; D may be TRBD2 (6 bases). This CDR3 has 15 amino acids. V was shortened by 0 bases and J by 3 bases, with 10 bases between the two germline ends. CDR1 and CDR2 (germline): SGDLS, YYNGEE.

This clonotype was seen ten or more times. The chain links TRBV5-1 to TRBJ2-1; D uncertain. The CDR3 spans 14 residues. V was trimmed by 4 bases and J by 6 bases, leaving 14 bases between them. Germline V gene data show CDR1 as SGHRS and CDR2 as YFSETQ. Written as DNA, the CDR3 is TGCGCCAGCAGCATCACTTCTAAGGGCAATGAGCAGTTCTTC. As protein: CASSITSKGNEQFF.